What follows are 16 T cell receptor beta chains derived from one specimen sequenced in a study of blood T cell repertoires in COVID-19. Profiling relied on immunoSEQ multiplex PCR, and the TCRdb table lists in-frame clones only, not all of them. The table records some 56,000 clones, around nine tenths of them present only once. The specimen sequenced was peripheral blood. These TCRs come from a woman aged 60-75 years with COVID-19, enrolled during active disease.

This clone has just one count. The chain couples TRBV30 to TRBJ2-7; a weak D match, TRBD2 (5 bases). The germline CDR1 and CDR2 sequences are GTSNPN and SVGIG (reference sequence). The CDR3 covers 16 residues. V was clipped by 0 bases and J by 1 base, with 16 bases between them. CDR3 in amino acids: CAWSVRRGTSSYEQYF. In nucleotides, the CDR3 is TGTGCCTGGAGTGTACGAAGAGGAACTAGTTCCTACGAGCAGTACTTC.

This clone was seen a few times. The chain joins TRBV27 to TRBJ2-2; D may be TRBD2 (5 bases). From germline, CDR1 is MNHEY and CDR2 SMNVEV (reference sequence). Trimming stripped 2 bases from V and 7 bases from J, with 8 bases between. CDR3 length: 13 residues. In DNA, the CDR3 is TGTGCCAGCAGTTTACTAGCTGGCGGGGAGCTGTTTTTT. It is translated as CASSLLAGGELFF.

On this clone itself: Mismatch with germline at one junction end may stem from a read error. V is TRBV6-6 and J is TRBJ1-1; the D gene is possibly TRBD1 (5 bases). CDR1 and CDR2 from the germline V gene are MNHNY and SVGAGI (reference sequence). The CDR3 spans 14 residues. The CDR3 DNA is TGTGCCAGCAGTTACTCTAGGACAAACAATGAAGCTTTCTTT. Protein product: CASSYSRTNNEAFF.

The chain has TRBV19 and TRBJ1-1; TRBD1 matches 7 bases. CDR3 length: 12 residues. Germline lookup yields CDR1 LNHDA and CDR2 SQIVND (reference sequence). With V trimmed by 9 bases and J by 5 bases, 6 bases remained unmatched. The CDR3 region has the DNA TGTGCCAGCCGGACAGGATTAACTGAAGCTTTCTTT. Its translation: CASRTGLTEAFF.

V usage is TRBV19 and J usage is TRBJ2-3; a possible D gene is TRBD1 (5 bases). The germline V and J ends were trimmed by 5 bases and 1 base, with 16 bases remaining between them. The germline V gene has CDR1 LNHDA and CDR2 SQIVND (reference sequence). The CDR3 is 16 amino acids. The CDR3 protein is CASSLTTQGGTDTQYF. The CDR3, as DNA: TGTGCCAGTAGTCTAACTACCCAGGGCGGCACAGATACGCAGTATTTT.

This chain uses TRBV9 with TRBJ1-5, with no clear D. The V gene lost 3 bases and the J gene lost 1 base, with 11 bases spanning the gap. CDR1 is SGDLS and CDR2 is YYNGEE in the germline V gene. The CDR3 loop spans 15 amino acids. The CDR3 nucleotides are TGTGCCAGCAGCGCCCTCGGGGTGAGCAATCAGCCCCAGCATTTT. Residues: CASSALGVSNQPQHF.

This clone was found once. The V and J genes are TRBV19 and TRBJ2-7, with TRBD2 matching 13 bases. V lost 4 bases and J lost 2; bases outside the gene matches: 2. Germline-derived CDR1 and CDR2 are LNHDA and SQIVND (reference sequence). The CDR3 consists of 15 residues. CDR3 in amino acids: CASSTLAGGPYEQYF. The CDR3 nucleotides read TGTGCCAGTAGTACACTAGCGGGAGGGCCCTACGAGCAGTACTTC.

The chain employs TRBV28 and TRBJ2-7, with TRBD2 identical over 13 bases. V shed 9 bases and J 0 bases; nucleotides not matched to a gene: 2. The V gene's germline CDR1 is MDHEN and CDR2 SYDVKM. This CDR3 has 14 amino acids. CDR3 nucleotides: TGTGCCAGTCGGACTAGCGGGAGCTCCTACGAGCAGTACTTC. Amino acids: CASRTSGSSYEQYF.

The J gene is TRBJ1-4, the V gene TRBV10-2; D possibly corresponds to TRBD1 (6 bases). Germline lookup yields CDR1 WSHSY and CDR2 SAAADI. This CDR3 has 14 amino acids. V was cut by 6 bases and J by 8 bases, with 16 bases left in between. The chain's CDR3 is CASSPGQTPEKLFF. The CDR3 DNA reads as TGCGCCAGCAGCCCAGGACAGACCCCGGAAAAACTGTTTTTT.

The sample holds one count of this clone. The V gene is TRBV6-5, the J gene TRBJ1-2; 8 nucleotides line up with TRBD1. The CDR3 has 15 residues. CDR1 is MNHEY, CDR2 SVGAGI, per germline. V was pared by 5 bases and J by 2 bases, with 7 bases of the junction left unmatched. In nucleotides, the CDR3 is TGTGCCAGCAGTATACGACAGGGGCAGAACTATGGCTACACCTTC. It codes for CASSIRQGQNYGYTF.

About this clone itself: The junction does not match germline at one end; this may be a read error. Additional DNA sequences in this sample encode the identical CDR3. The rearrangement links TRBV18 to TRBJ1-4; 9 bases line up with TRBD1. The CDR3 is 18 residues long. Germline V gives CDR1 KGHSH, CDR2 LQKENI. The CDR3 is CASSPFGQGTATNEKLFF. The CDR3 DNA reads as TGTGCCAGCTCACCATTTGGACAGGGGACAGCAACTAATGAAAAGCTGTTTTTT.

The chain carries TRBV11-3 and TRBJ1-1; D is ambiguous. V lost 3 bases and J lost 0, with 11 bases in between. This CDR3 spans 15 amino acids. Germline-derived CDR1 and CDR2 are SGHNT and YENEEA. This chain's CDR3 is CASSLRGNMNTEAFF. The CDR3 coding sequence is TGTGCCAGCAGCTTGCGGGGAAACATGAACACTGAAGCTTTCTTT.

The rearrangement uses TRBV7-9 and TRBJ2-3; the match to TRBD1 covers 7 bases. The CDR3 is 14 residues long. V trimming: 4 bases; J trimming: 0 bases; junction bases outside the gene matches: 1. Looked up from germline, CDR1 is SEHNR and CDR2 is FQNEAQ (reference sequence). The CDR3 spells CASSSQGSTDTQYF. CDR3 DNA sequence: TGTGCCAGCAGCTCACAGGGGAGCACAGATACGCAGTATTTT.

V usage is TRBV6-5 and J usage is TRBJ2-7; TRBD1 might be the D (5 bases). The germline V gene has CDR1 MNHEY and CDR2 SVGAGI. The length of the CDR3 is 14 residues. V lost 10 bases to trimming and J lost 0 bases, with 16 bases between them. The CDR3 sequence is CATPRAASSYEQYF. The DNA for the CDR3 is TGTGCCACCCCCAGGGCAGCTAGCTCCTACGAGCAGTACTTC.

The V and J genes are TRBV6-5 and TRBJ2-7; 7 bases map to TRBD2. After removal of 5 bases from V and 2 bases from J, the junction contained 6 bases not matched to a gene. Germline CDR1 and CDR2: MNHEY and SVGAGI. The CDR3 runs 14 residues. In DNA form, the CDR3 reads TGTGCCAGCAGTCCCCAGCGGGAAGCCTACGAGCAGTACTTC. This translates into CASSPQREAYEQYF.

This clone was counted only a few times. Different DNA sequences within this sample yield the same CDR3. The chain recombines TRBV6-5 with TRBJ2-1, with TRBD2 matching 11 bases. V was clipped by 3 bases and J by 6 bases; unmatched bases: 7. The CDR3 length is 16 residues. Looked up from germline, CDR1 is MNHEY and CDR2 is SVGAGI. The chain's CDR3 is CASSYLSGRAGNEQFF. The DNA of the CDR3 is TGTGCCAGCAGTTATCTTAGCGGGAGGGCCGGCAATGAGCAGTTCTTC.